The 20 T cell receptor beta chains reported below all come from one sample, sequenced in a study of blood T cells in healthy people across ages. Next came a second PCR, run for about 6 to 11 cycles, which used a sample-barcoded 5' primer along with a J-beta primer mix. A single record per CDR3 protein comes from TCRdb applying MiXCR to the 5' RACE reads. The data hold about 1.4 million distinct CDR3 sequences, with almost 60% observed a single time. The sequenced material came from blood. These receptors were obtained from a man younger than 35 in good health.

The J gene is TRBJ2-1, the V gene TRBV27; 12 nucleotides line up with TRBD2. Germline V gene lookup returns CDR1 MNHEY and CDR2 SMNVEV (reference sequence). V lost 7 bases and J lost 10; bases outside the gene matches: 2. The CDR3 loop spans 12 amino acids. CDR3 DNA sequence: TGTGCCAGCACCACTAGCGGGAGGGAGCAGTTCTTC. This codes for CASTTSGREQFF.

This clonotype turned up a few times. The chain carries TRBV29-1 and TRBJ2-2, with D perhaps matching TRBD1 (7 bases). The ends were cut back, 6 bases at V and 6 bases at J, with 26 bases in the middle. The CDR3 totals 17 residues. Looked up from germline, CDR1 is SQVTM and CDR2 is ANQGSEA. This CDR3 reads CSVTGTAGSLESGELFF. The CDR3 nucleotides read TGCAGCGTAACCGGGACAGCGGGTTCCTTAGAATCCGGGGAGCTGTTTTTT.

V gene TRBV20-1 combines with J gene TRBJ1-6; the D gene is possibly TRBD1 (5 bases). The CDR3 is made up of 14 amino acids. V lost 1 base and J 5 bases, leaving 9 bases between the germline ends. Germline lookup yields CDR1 DFQATT and CDR2 SNEGSKA (reference sequence). CDR3 sequence: CSARGGAHNSPLHF. DNA of the CDR3: TGCAGTGCTAGAGGTGGGGCTCATAATTCACCCCTCCACTTT.

V and J are TRBV3-1 and TRBJ2-3, with 7 nucleotides matching TRBD1. V was clipped by 5 bases and J by 13 bases; unmatched bases: 3. The V gene's germline CDR1 is LGHDT and CDR2 YNNKEL (reference sequence). The CDR3 totals 10 residues. The CDR3 protein is CASSGTVEYF. The CDR3 coding sequence is TGTGCCAGCAGCGGGACAGTCGAGTATTTT.

The chain employs TRBV5-1 and TRBJ1-1, with unresolved D. Trimming pared 0 bases from V and 3 bases from J, leaving 12 bases between. The CDR3 totals 15 residues. Germline CDR1 is SGHRS and CDR2 is YFSETQ. CDR3 sequence: CASSLGSHEHTEAFF. CDR3 nucleotides: TGCGCCAGCAGCTTGGGCAGTCATGAACACACTGAAGCTTTCTTT.

The chain links TRBV5-1 to TRBJ2-2; 12 bases map to TRBD1. The germline gives CDR1 SGHRS, CDR2 YFSETQ. Germline trimming cut 0 bases from V and 5 bases from J; bases unmatched to any gene: 8. There are 18 residues in the CDR3. CDR3 amino acids: CASSLAGTGGEVTGELFF. The CDR3 nucleotides read TGCGCCAGCAGCTTGGCCGGGACAGGGGGCGAGGTGACCGGGGAGCTGTTTTTT. The full variable domain, its missing parts supplied by reference TRBV5-1 and TRBJ2-2, is KAGVTQTPRYLIKTRGQQVTLSCSPISGHRSVSWYQQTPGQGLQFLFEYFSETQRNKGNFPGRFSGRQFSNSRSEMNVSTLELGDSALYLCASSLAGTGGEVTGELFFGEGSRLTVL.

The chain recombines TRBV6-2 or TRBV6-3 with TRBJ1-2; TRBD1 agrees at 11 bases. From germline, CDR1 is MNHEY and CDR2 SVGEGT. The CDR3 length is 15 residues. V lost 6 bases, J lost 0 bases, and 3 bases stayed unmatched. CDR3 amino acids: CASRQDRGPNYGYTF. DNA of the CDR3: TGTGCCAGCAGACAGGACAGGGGGCCTAACTATGGCTACACCTTC.

The chain is built from TRBV28 and TRBJ2-5, with TRBD1 matching 11 bases. The J call could be wrong; TRBJ2-7 is a better fit for the DNA end. The CDR3 is 17 residues long. Germline loops: CDR1 MDHEN, CDR2 SYDVKM. CDR3 nucleotide sequence: TGTGCCAGCAGTTCGGACAGGGGGCTCTTCTACGGAAACGAGCAGTACTTC. Its protein product is CASSSDRGLFYGNEQYF.

This clonotype was recorded a few times. The chain combines TRBV29-1 with TRBJ2-1; 14 bases fit TRBD2. The V gene's germline CDR1 is SQVTM and CDR2 ANQGSEA. This CDR3 comprises 15 residues. V was clipped by 0 bases and J by 12 bases; unmatched bases: 7. As DNA, the CDR3 is TGCAGCGTTGAAGATCCCTCGGGACTAGCGGGGGTGCAGTTCTTC. Amino acid sequence: CSVEDPSGLAGVQFF.

The rearrangement links TRBV30 to TRBJ1-2; D is unresolved. The CDR3 sequence is 13 residues long. In germline, CDR1 is GTSNPN, CDR2 SVGIG (reference sequence). The V end lost 2 bases, the J end lost 3 bases, and 10 bases lay between the germline ends. DNA of the CDR3: TGTGCCTGGAGTAAAAATCGGGACTATGGCTACACCTTC. It specifies CAWSKNRDYGYTF.

Notes on this clonotype: An end of the junction does not agree with germline; a read error may underlie this. The chain couples TRBV5-3 to TRBJ2-7, with 8 bases matching TRBD2. TRBV5-3 has ORF status, its function being uncertain. CDR3 length equals 16 residues. The CDR3 here is CASSLNIGLAAYEQYF. Here the CDR3 DNA reads TGTGCCAGCAGCTTAAATATCGGACTAGCCGCCTACGAGCAGTACTTC.

The rearrangement joins TRBV7-9 to TRBJ2-1; 10 bases line up with TRBD2. Germline CDR1 is SEHNR and CDR2 is FQNEAQ (reference sequence). V lost 2 bases to trimming and J lost 10 bases; unmatched junction nucleotides: 8. The CDR3 spans 15 residues. The CDR3 protein is CASSLRSASGGEQFF. DNA for the CDR3: TGTGCCAGCAGCTTACGGTCGGCTAGCGGGGGAGAGCAGTTCTTC.

The V and J genes are TRBV29-1 and TRBJ2-3; no firm D call. Germline V gives CDR1 SQVTM, CDR2 ANQGSEA. V dropped 5 bases and J dropped 2 bases, with 20 bases sitting between them. There are 16 residues in the CDR3. For the CDR3, the DNA is TGCAGCGTTACCGGCAATCTGCGGATCGTCACAGATACGCAGTATTTT. Its translation: CSVTGNLRIVTDTQYF.

This clonotype was seen more than once but under ten times. The chain's CDR3 is CASSGSHEQYF. CDR3 nucleotide sequence: TGTGCCAGCAGCGGGTCCCACGAGCAGTACTTC. The rearrangement links TRBV28 to TRBJ2-4; D is undetermined. The DNA matches TRBJ2-7 better at its end, which makes the J call doubtful. CDR1 MDHEN and CDR2 SYDVKM come from the germline V gene. The CDR3 totals 11 residues.

The rearrangement links TRBV6-5 to TRBJ2-4; D might be TRBD1 (6 bases). The V gene lost 4 bases and the J gene lost 7 bases, with 17 bases spanning the gap. Per germline, CDR1 MNHEY and CDR2 SVGAGI. The CDR3 has 15 amino acids. CDR3 nucleotide sequence: TGTGCCAGCAGTTCAAACAGGGTTCCTCGGAACATTCAGTACTTC. This encodes CASSSNRVPRNIQYF.

CDR3 DNA sequence: TGTGCCAGCAGCTCCAGCGGTTATCTGGGGGAGACCCAGTACTTC. Residues: CASSSSGYLGETQYF. This chain links TRBV7-2 with TRBJ2-5, with TRBD2 as a possible D gene (5 bases). CDR1 is SGHTA, CDR2 FQGNSA, per germline. The germline V and J ends were trimmed by 4 bases and 5 bases, with 17 bases remaining between them. The CDR3 has 15 residues.

The CDR3 DNA follows: TGTGCCAGCAACGGTAGGGGGGGGGCAGAGACCCAGTACTTC. Translated: CASNGRGGAETQYF. The chain is built from TRBV25-1 and TRBJ2-5; maybe TRBD2 (7 bases). The CDR3 consists of 14 residues. Germline loops: CDR1 MGHDK, CDR2 SYGVNS. V shed 7 bases and J shed 4 bases, with 16 bases lying between them. Full variable domain (rest looked up from reference TRBV25-1 and TRBJ2-5): EADIYQTPRYLVIGTGKKITLECSQTMGHDKMYWYQQDPGMELHLIHYSYGVNSTEKGDLSSESTVSRIRTEHFPLTLESARPSHTSQYLCASNGRGGAETQYFGPGTRLLVL.

This chain joins TRBV11-1 and TRBJ2-2; no reliable D call. Germline V gene sequence: CDR1 SGHAT, CDR2 FQDESV (reference sequence). Trimming took 5 bases from V and 4 from J, leaving 14 bases between them. The CDR3 runs 15 residues. CDR3 nucleotide sequence: TGTGCCAGCAGCCCCCACCCGATTGGCACCGGGGAGCTGTTTTTT. Encoded protein: CASSPHPIGTGELFF.

Concerning this clonotype: One end of the junction fails to match germline, which may point to a read error. CDR3 in amino acids: CASRGGGATTYERYF. The CDR3 region has the DNA TGTGCCAGCAGAGGAGGGGGGGCGACGACCTACGAGCGGTACTTC. The gene calls are TRBV28 and TRBJ2-7, with D tentatively TRBD2 (7 bases). CDR1 is MDHEN and CDR2 is SYDVKM in the germline V gene. CDR3 length: 15 amino acids.

The rearrangement joins TRBV27 to TRBJ1-2; 11 nucleotides match TRBD1. V lost 5 bases and J lost 6; bases outside the gene matches: 11. Germline CDR1 is MNHEY and CDR2 is SMNVEV (reference sequence). This CDR3 contains 16 residues. As DNA, the CDR3 is TGTGCCAGCAGTGTCCCTCGGGACAGGGGGAATGATGGCTACACCTTC. Amino acid sequence: CASSVPRDRGNDGYTF.